This T cell receptor beta chain is from a study of shared clonotypes between healthy human individuals. Across the whole study: Used for every donor were three CD4 naive, three CD4 memory, two CD8 naive and one CD8 memory plate. Study conclusions and caveats: Represented diversity, genetic and exposure-history alike, was limited by few donors.

Clones were sequenced by immunoSEQ multiplex PCR, and TCRdb holds only the in-frame ones, with some missing. The sample holds about 710,000 clones, roughly 72% seen once. Germline CDR1 and CDR2: SEHNR and FQNEAQ (reference sequence). Trimming took 5 bases from V and 4 from J, leaving 15 bases between them. This CDR3 has 14 amino acids. The study separated CD4+ cells into CD45RA+ naive and CD45RA-negative memory subsets. Of note for this clone: As yet, its antigen is unknown. Other DNA sequences of this sample code for an identical CDR3.

The chain combines TRBV7-9 with TRBJ2-7, with a possible D match to TRBD1 (5 bases). The sample was memory CD4+ T cells sorted from blood. The subset was: CD45RA-negative fraction. This sequence originates from a woman in her 30s in good health. The CDR3 loop reads CASSPTGSPYEQYF. The CDR3 DNA reads TGTGCCAGCAGCCCAACAGGATCTCCATACGAGCAGTACTTC.